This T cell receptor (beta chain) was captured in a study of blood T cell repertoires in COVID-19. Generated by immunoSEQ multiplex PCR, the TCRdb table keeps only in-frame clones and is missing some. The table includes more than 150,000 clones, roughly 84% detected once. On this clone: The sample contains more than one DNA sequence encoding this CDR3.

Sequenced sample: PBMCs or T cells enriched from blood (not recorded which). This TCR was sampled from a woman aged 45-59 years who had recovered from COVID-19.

The CDR3 sequence: CATSRGQSSTDTQYF. The CDR3 region has the DNA TGTGCCACCAGCAGAGGACAGTCTAGCACAGATACGCAGTATTTT. V is TRBV15 and J is TRBJ2-3; D is possibly TRBD1 (5 bases). Germline CDR1 is LNHNV and CDR2 is YYDKDF (reference sequence). CDR3 length: 15 residues. V was cut by 1 base and J by 0 bases, with 8 bases left in between.